These T cell receptor beta chains were read from a single sample in a study of radiotherapy plus CTLA-4 blockade in lung cancer. TCRdb's table, derived via immunoSEQ multiplex PCR, lists solely in-frame clones and lacks some. The repertoire holds under 100,000 clones, with around four fifths as singletons. Source: peripheral blood, taken from a patient treated with radiotherapy plus ipilimumab. These receptors came from a human donor with non-small cell lung cancer that progressed on radiotherapy plus ipilimumab. Both conserved end residues are part of each CDR3.

V gene,CDR3 protein
TRBV27,CASRTSGGTYEQYF
TRBV6-5,CASSSDSPLEKLFF
TRBV7-9,CASSPGQAVTDTQYF
TRBV7-3,CASSLGPGTQETQYF
TRBV2,CASRGGTSGGWDTQYF
TRBV9,CASSVGPTAGGYTF
TRBV30,CAWSVGTAENIQYF
TRBV7-2,CASSLVGQGGQPQHF
TRBV30,CAYRRGAWTEAFF
TRBV29-1,CSADPRAHTLNTEAFF
TRBV7-9,CASSLALTGQETQYF
TRBV9,CASSSGAPNYGYTF
TRBV9,CASSVATRTSPGELFF
TRBV19,CASSAGGLTDTQYF
TRBV7-2,CASSILSGGTYNEQFF
TRBV29-1,CSVGDGEGYEQYF
TRBV19,CASSIRNRVYEQYF
TRBV9,CASSGTPRKGGSYNEQFF
TRBV19,CASGALGLNTGELFF
TRBV7-3,CASSYSGREADTQYF
TRBV27,CASRPNRQGIKGYEQYF
TRBV5-1,CASSPFIPTGLAVGELFF
TRBV27,CASSLGTGNKNQPQHF
TRBV6-5,CASSHAVQRNYEQYF
TRBV4-3,CASSQDGTNEETQYF
TRBV20-1,CSANRETQYF
TRBV5-1,CASSLGWGSGANVLTF
TRBV6-6,CASRPGTGNYGYTF
TRBV9,CASSSWGGNNEQFF
TRBV19,CASSMVPVQPQHF
TRBV28,CASSPPGGSAYEQYF
TRBV6-5,CASSYADRGRTEAFF
TRBV18,CASSPPGRNSNQPQHF
TRBV2,CASIRNYEQYF
TRBV10-3,CAISETGFGGPQHF